These 19 T cell receptor beta chains originate from one sample sequenced in a study of cytomegalovirus exposure and HLA in healthy donors. The PCR employed 60 Vbeta primers together with 13 Jbeta primers. Measured with immunoSEQ multiplex PCR; TCRdb has only the in-frame clones, and not every one. The sample carries 150,000 or so clones, roughly 80% recorded once. Sequenced input: PBMCs. The receptors were gathered from a man aged 40-49 years in good health and CMV-seropositive.

This clone was picked up a small number of times. Other DNA sequences in the same sample also yield this CDR3. The CDR3 here is CASSPTGNTEAFF. DNA for the CDR3: TGTGCCAGCAGCCCCACAGGGAACACTGAAGCTTTCTTT. This chain joins TRBV6-5 and TRBJ1-1; TRBD1 is a possible D gene (5 bases). V gave up 6 bases and J gave up 1 base, with 9 bases separating them. The CDR3 is 13 amino acids. Germline CDR1 and CDR2: MNHEY and SVGAGI.

This chain links TRBV10-2 with TRBJ2-1; the match to TRBD2 covers 8 bases. This CDR3 region has 12 residues. Germline CDR1 WSHSY, CDR2 SAAADI. Trimming cost V 6 bases and J 6 bases; bases outside gene matches: 1. The CDR3 nucleotides read TGCGCCAGCAGGGGGACTAGCAATGAGCAGTTCTTC. Encoded protein: CASRGTSNEQFF.

The DNA of the CDR3 is TGTGCCAGCGTTGGGACAGGTTCTACCCAGTACTTC. Its protein is CASVGTGSTQYF. The V call is TRBV2, the J call TRBJ2-5, with 8 bases identical to TRBD1. V lost 8 bases, J lost 8 bases, and 7 bases stayed unmatched. Germline-derived CDR1 and CDR2 are SNHLY and FYNNEI. The CDR3 consists of 12 residues.

The chain recombines TRBV6-1 with TRBJ1-1; the D gene is possibly TRBD1 (5 bases). CDR1 and CDR2 (germline): MNHNS, SASEGT. This CDR3 spans 14 amino acids. Trimming stripped 1 base from V and 4 bases from J, with 10 bases between. The CDR3 loop reads CASSEGSGGTEAFF. The CDR3, as DNA: TGTGCCAGCAGTGAAGGTAGCGGGGGCACTGAAGCTTTCTTT.

V gene TRBV27 combines with J gene TRBJ2-6, with TRBD1 as a possible D gene (6 bases). The ends were cut back, 2 bases at V and 0 bases at J, with 11 bases in the middle. The CDR3 covers 17 residues. Germline lookup yields CDR1 MNHEY and CDR2 SMNVEV (reference sequence). The CDR3 DNA is TGTGCCAGCAGTTTAACAGGGACCGTCTCTGGGGCCAACGTCCTGACTTTC. Translation gives CASSLTGTVSGANVLTF.

J is TRBJ2-5 and V is TRBV11-3; D may be TRBD1 (6 bases). Trimming removed 2 bases at V and 5 bases at J, with 12 bases between. The CDR3 totals 14 residues. The V gene's germline CDR1 is SGHNT and CDR2 YENEEA. CDR3 DNA: TGTGCCAGCAGCTTATACAGGGATGAGGAGACCCAGTACTTC. It translates to CASSLYRDEETQYF.

This clone has just one count. This chain connects TRBV2 to TRBJ2-3; TRBD1 agrees at 9 bases. CDR1 is SNHLY, CDR2 FYNNEI, per germline. The CDR3 is 15 amino acids. V shed 4 bases and J 4 bases; nucleotides not matched to a gene: 6. Written as DNA, the CDR3 is TGTGCCAGCAGTGGGAGACAGGGGGGTGCAGATACGCAGTATTTT. Its protein product is CASSGRQGGADTQYF.

V usage is TRBV25-1 and J usage is TRBJ2-2; D possibly corresponds to TRBD2 (6 bases). Germline CDR1 MGHDK, CDR2 SYGVNS. V shed 1 base and J shed 6 bases, with 9 bases lying between them. The CDR3 extends over 14 amino acids. For the CDR3, the DNA is TGTGCCAGCAGTGAATGGGGAGGTCCCGGGGAGCTGTTTTTT. This translates into CASSEWGGPGELFF.

This sequence joins TRBV5-1 and TRBJ1-1; tentative D call: TRBD1 (6 bases). The ends were cut back, 4 bases at V and 0 bases at J, with 10 bases in the middle. This CDR3 comprises 14 residues. Germline V gene data show CDR1 as SGHRS and CDR2 as YFSETQ. Here the CDR3 reads CASSLDSMNTEAFF. The CDR3 nucleotides read TGCGCCAGCAGCCTGGACAGCATGAACACTGAAGCTTTCTTT.

This clone was counted a few times. The V and J genes are TRBV5-1 and TRBJ2-3; TRBD1 agrees at 8 bases. This CDR3 comprises 15 residues. The germline CDR1 and CDR2 sequences are SGHRS and YFSETQ. With V trimmed by 4 bases and J by 11 bases, 15 bases remained unmatched. The CDR3 region is CASSPQGQGAFWQYF. CDR3 nucleotides: TGCGCCAGCAGCCCCCAGGGCCAGGGGGCTTTTTGGCAGTATTTT.

The rearrangement links TRBV6-8 to TRBJ1-1; 8 bases agree with TRBD1. Trimming took 0 bases from V and 7 from J; bases not matched to a gene: 7. Germline CDR1 and CDR2: MNHGY and SAAAGT. This CDR3 is built from 15 residues. The DNA for the CDR3 is TGTGCCAGCAGTTACTCCCCGGGACAGGATGGTGAAGCTTTCTTT. Translating it yields CASSYSPGQDGEAFF.

This rearrangement joins TRBV6-6 to TRBJ1-1, with TRBD1 matching 9 bases. Germline V gives CDR1 MNHNY, CDR2 SVGAGI (reference sequence). CDR3 length equals 16 residues. V lost 8 bases to trimming and J lost 6 bases; unmatched junction nucleotides: 16. CDR3 sequence: CASGTAGTGIRAEAFF. The CDR3 DNA sequence: TGTGCCAGCGGAACCGCCGGGACAGGGATCAGGGCTGAAGCTTTCTTT.

The rearrangement uses TRBV9 and TRBJ2-5, with D possibly matching TRBD2 (6 bases). The J call may be wrong; the DNA end is better matched by TRBJ2-7. Germline CDR1 and CDR2: SGDLS and YYNGEE. The CDR3 is made up of 14 amino acids. The CDR3 loop is CASSVEAGYYEQYF. CDR3 DNA: TGTGCCAGCAGCGTAGAGGCGGGGTACTACGAGCAGTACTTC.

V and J are TRBV18 and TRBJ2-7; D is unclear. CDR3 length: 12 residues. CDR1 and CDR2 (germline): KGHSH, LQKENI. Trimming left V 3 bases short and J 4 bases short, with 7 bases between. CDR3 amino acids: CASSPTLYEQYF. CDR3 bases: TGTGCCAGCTCACCTACATTATACGAGCAGTACTTC.

Details on this clone: A junction boundary mismatches the germline segment, possibly from a read error. This chain uses TRBV6-1 with TRBJ2-6; 7 nucleotides align to TRBD1. The germline V gene encodes CDR1 MNHNS and CDR2 SASEGT. The CDR3 is 15 residues long. The CDR3 spells CASNLGGSGANGLTF. For the CDR3, the DNA is TGTGCCAGTAATTTAGGGGGCTCTGGGGCCAACGGCCTGACTTTC.

The chain combines TRBV6-5 with TRBJ1-1; the match to TRBD1 covers 9 bases. V shed 2 bases, J shed 4 bases, and the junction held 8 bases outside the gene matches. This CDR3 has 16 residues. CDR1 and CDR2 from the germline V gene are MNHEY and SVGAGI. CDR3 in DNA: TGTGCCAGCAGTTACAAACAGGGGGCGCAGGGCACTGAAGCTTTCTTT. Protein: CASSYKQGAQGTEAFF.

CDR3 sequence: CASSAPTGGTEAFF. DNA for the CDR3: TGTGCCAGCAGTGCCCCGACGGGTGGCACTGAAGCTTTCTTT. The chain links TRBV6-1 to TRBJ1-1; D not resolved. The ends were cut back, 4 bases at V and 4 bases at J, with 13 bases in the middle. The CDR3 runs 14 residues. Germline V gene sequence: CDR1 MNHNS, CDR2 SASEGT.

V usage is TRBV28 and J usage is TRBJ2-7; 10 bases are a match to TRBD2. The CDR3 consists of 14 residues. The V gene's germline CDR1 is MDHEN and CDR2 SYDVKM. V lost 3 bases, J lost 6 bases, and 5 bases stayed unmatched. The CDR3 DNA sequence: TGTGCCAGCAGTTTGCCTAGCGGGAGTGGCGAGCAGTACTTC. Translating gives CASSLPSGSGEQYF.

J is TRBJ2-1 and V is TRBV27; a possible D gene is TRBD1 (5 bases). This CDR3 contains 19 residues. Looked up from germline, CDR1 is MNHEY and CDR2 is SMNVEV (reference sequence). Trimming stripped 3 bases from V and 6 bases from J, with 27 bases between. As DNA, the CDR3 is TGTGCCAGCAGTTTGCGAGCGACAGTTTCGGTCTTAGGCGCCAATGAGCAGTTCTTC. It specifies CASSLRATVSVLGANEQFF.